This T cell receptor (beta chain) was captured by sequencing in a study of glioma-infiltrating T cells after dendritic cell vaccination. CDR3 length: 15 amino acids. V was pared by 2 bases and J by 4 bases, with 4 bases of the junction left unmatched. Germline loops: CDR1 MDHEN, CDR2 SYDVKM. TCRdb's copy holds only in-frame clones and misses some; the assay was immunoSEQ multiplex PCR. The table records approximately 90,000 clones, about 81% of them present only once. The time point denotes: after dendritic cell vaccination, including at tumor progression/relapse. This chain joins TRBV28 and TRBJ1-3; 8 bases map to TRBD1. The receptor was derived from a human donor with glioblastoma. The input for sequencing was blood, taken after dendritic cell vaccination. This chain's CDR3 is CASSLSRTGGNTIYF. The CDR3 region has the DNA TGTGCCAGCAGTTTAAGTAGGACAGGGGGAAACACCATATATTTT.